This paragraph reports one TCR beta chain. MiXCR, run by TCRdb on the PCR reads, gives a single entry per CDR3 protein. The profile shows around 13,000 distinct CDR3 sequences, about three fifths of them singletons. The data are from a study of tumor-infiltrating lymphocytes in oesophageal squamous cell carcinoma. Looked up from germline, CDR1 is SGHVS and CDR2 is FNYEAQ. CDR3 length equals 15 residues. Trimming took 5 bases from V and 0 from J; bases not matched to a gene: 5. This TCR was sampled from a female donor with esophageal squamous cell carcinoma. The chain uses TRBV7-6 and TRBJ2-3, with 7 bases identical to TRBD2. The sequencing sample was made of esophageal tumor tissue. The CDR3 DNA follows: TGTGCCAGCAGCGCGGGACTAACTAGCACAGATACGCAGTATTTT. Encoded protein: CASSAGLTSTDTQYF.